This entry describes one T cell receptor (beta chain). Its target is not known. The sample is drawn from a study of cytomegalovirus exposure and HLA in healthy donors. General study points: Reportedly, cytomegalovirus status was diagnosed with high sensitivity and specificity. The authors enumerated 180 or so TCR beta chains as linked to cytomegalovirus. Confirmation was obtained in vitro that a few CMV-associated chains are specific for CMV antigens.

The CDR3 sequence is 13 residues long. CDR1 is SGHDT and CDR2 is YYEEEE in the germline V gene. Trimming took off 4 bases at V and 5 bases at J, with 12 bases between the two ends. Here immunoSEQ multiplex PCR was the method, and the copy in TCRdb shows in-frame clones only, minus some. This table holds roughly 70,000 clones, approximately 95% found once. This clonotype was sampled from a man aged 18 to 30 in good health and CMV-seropositive. What was sequenced was PBMCs. The V call is TRBV5-6, the J call TRBJ1-2; possibly TRBD1 for D (6 bases). This chain's CDR3 is CASSPWTVYGYTF. The CDR3 DNA reads TGTGCCAGCAGCCCCTGGACAGTTTATGGCTACACCTTC.